This entry lists 9 T cell receptor beta chains sequenced from one sample in a study of T cells in Graves' hyperthyroidism and ophthalmopathy. Amplification of TCR beta CDR3 regions used RNA as the template. The TCR CDR3 was amplified in a first-round RT-PCR using the HTBI primer set. Each CDR3 protein is one row after TCRdb ran MiXCR on the multiplex PCR reads. The sample lists roughly 400,000 distinct CDR3 sequences; 11% to 15% were seen once. The source material was blood. All receptors come from a man aged 45-65 years with Graves' ophthalmopathy.

This clonotype turned up a few times. The rearrangement uses TRBV20-1 and TRBJ1-6, with D unresolved. V lost 6 bases and J lost 1, with 19 bases in between. The CDR3 length is 17 residues. The germline V gene encodes CDR1 DFQATT and CDR2 SNEGSKA (reference sequence). The CDR3 protein is CSAFGSTTRSYNSPLHF. The DNA of the CDR3 is TGCAGTGCGTTCGGGTCAACAACCAGGTCCTATAATTCACCCCTCCACTTT.

The V and J genes are TRBV20-1 and TRBJ2-6; D call uncertain. Germline CDR1 and CDR2: DFQATT and SNEGSKA (reference sequence). This CDR3 spans 12 amino acids. The CDR3 nucleotides are TGCAGCTCTCATTCGGGGGCCAACGTCCTGACTTTC. Protein: CSSHSGANVLTF.

This clonotype was recorded many times. The rearrangement uses TRBV12-3 or TRBV12-4 and TRBJ2-1; 7 bases align to TRBD2. Trimming took 5 bases from V and 0 from J; bases not matched to a gene: 10. This CDR3 is 17 amino acids long. The CDR3 spells CASSPRTSLSSYNEQFF. The CDR3 nucleotides read TGTGCCAGCAGTCCTCGGACTAGTCTTAGCTCCTACAATGAGCAGTTCTTC.

The genes are TRBV5-6 and TRBJ2-1; D call uncertain. Trimming cost V 2 bases and J 0 bases, with 9 bases left between them. The CDR3 spans 15 residues. Germline lookup yields CDR1 SGHDT and CDR2 YYEEEE. CDR3 in DNA: TGTGCCAGCAGCTTAGCGTTAAGCTCCTACAATGAGCAGTTCTTC. This codes for CASSLALSSYNEQFF. Using reference TRBV5-6 and TRBJ2-1 for the parts outside the CDR3, the full variable domain is DAGVTQSPTHLIKTRGQQVTLRCSPKSGHDTVSWYQQALGQGPQFIFQYYEEEERQRGNFPDRFSGHQFPNYSSELNVNALLLGDSALYLCASSLALSSYNEQFFGPGTRLTVL.

This clonotype has ten or more counts. The chain links TRBV12-3 or TRBV12-4 to TRBJ2-3, with 13 bases lining up with TRBD2. This CDR3 has 16 residues. V gave up 6 bases and J gave up 2 bases; unmatched junction bases: 5. The CDR3 reads CASSPLAGGVTDTQYF. The CDR3 nucleotides are TGTGCCAGCAGCCCACTAGCGGGAGGGGTCACAGATACGCAGTATTTT.

This clonotype has at least ten counts. The J gene is TRBJ2-7, the V gene TRBV2; D is ambiguous. In germline, CDR1 is SNHLY, CDR2 FYNNEI. V was cut by 6 bases and J by 1 base, with 7 bases left in between. CDR3 size: 12 residues. CDR3 DNA sequence: TGTGCCAGCAGCGAACAGTCCTACGAGCAGTACTTC. This encodes CASSEQSYEQYF. The variable domain in full, with the rest retrieved from reference TRBV2 and TRBJ2-7, is EPEVTQTPSHQVTQMGQEVILRCVPISNHLYFYWYRQILGQKVEFLVSFYNNEISEKSEIFDDQFSVERPDGSNFTLKIRSTKLEDSAMYFCASSEQSYEQYFGPGTRLTVT.

V gene TRBV7-6 combines with J gene TRBJ2-1, with 15 bases identical to TRBD2. Germline CDR1 SGHVS, CDR2 FNYEAQ. V shed 4 bases, J shed 2 bases, and the junction held 9 bases outside the gene matches. The CDR3 runs to 19 residues. The CDR3 bases are TGTGCCAGCAGCTCCCCGGGACTAGCGGGAGGCCCGGCCTACAATGAGCAGTTCTTC. Amino acid sequence: CASSSPGLAGGPAYNEQFF.

This clonotype was recorded at least ten times. V gene TRBV28 combines with J gene TRBJ1-1, with D unresolved. CDR1 is MDHEN, CDR2 SYDVKM, per germline. This CDR3 has 14 amino acids. The ends were cut back, 6 bases at V and 1 base at J, with 12 bases in the middle. The CDR3 sequence is CASRLGPRNTEAFF. The CDR3 bases are TGTGCCAGCAGACTAGGGCCCCGGAACACTGAAGCTTTCTTT.

Many counts were recorded for this clonotype. The chain joins TRBV7-9 to TRBJ2-5; 9 positions match TRBD2. Germline trimming cut 2 bases from V and 3 bases from J; bases unmatched to any gene: 22. Germline V gives CDR1 SEHNR, CDR2 FQNEAQ (reference sequence). CDR3 length: 21 residues. CDR3 protein: CASSLFLRVAPASGNKETQYF. DNA for the CDR3: TGTGCCAGCAGCTTATTTCTGCGAGTCGCCCCTGCTAGCGGGAATAAAGAGACCCAGTACTTC. Full variable domain (remainder filled in from reference TRBV7-9 and TRBJ2-5): DTGVSQNPRHKITKRGQNVTFRCDPISEHNRLYWYRQTLGQGPEFLTYFQNEAQLEKSRLLSDRFSAERPKGSFSTLEIQRTEQGDSAMYLCASSLFLRVAPASGNKETQYFGPGTRLLVL.